The clone carrying this T cell receptor beta chain was counted only a few times. MiXCR, run by TCRdb on the 5' RACE reads, gives a single entry per CDR3 protein. The table has approximately 580,000 distinct CDR3 sequences, about a sixth seen once. These data come from a study of T cells after yellow fever vaccination. Study-level information: Libraries from low-cell-number fractions were prepared with the SMART-Seq v4 Ultra Low Input RNA kit.

With 5 bases removed from V and 5 bases from J, the gap between germline ends came to 7 bases. The CDR3 has 11 residues. The germline V gene has CDR1 SGHTA and CDR2 FQGNSA. The chain is built from TRBV7-2 and TRBJ2-7; D gene unclear. The material sequenced was PBMCs, taken 4 to 6 days after the first yellow fever vaccination. This TCR came from a man aged 18 to 35 who received the YFV17D yellow fever vaccine. The chain's CDR3 is CASSVTDEQYF. CDR3 coding DNA: TGTGCCAGCAGCGTTACGGACGAGCAGTACTTC.